This passage covers 27 T cell receptor beta chains from one sample sequenced in a study of control samples from healthy donors and cancer patients. This table comes from immunoSEQ multiplex PCR, and its TCRdb copy is limited to in-frame clones, with some not included. The top ten clones hold about 1.6% of a sample with roughly 220,000 clones, over 90% of them seen once. Sequenced sample: blood. The receptors stem from a man in his forties or fifties in good health.

Points on this clone: The sample carries other DNA sequences with the same CDR3. The chain uses TRBV5-1 and TRBJ2-3, with a tentative D call TRBD2 (5 bases). V lost 0 bases to trimming and J lost 3 bases, with 8 bases between them. CDR1 and CDR2 (germline): SGHRS, YFSETQ. There are 14 residues in the CDR3. The CDR3 DNA reads TGCGCCAGCAGCTTGGCCCCGGGGACAGATACGCAGTATTTT. Amino acid sequence: CASSLAPGTDTQYF.

The chain is built from TRBV18 and TRBJ2-6; 9 bases map to TRBD2. CDR1 and CDR2 (germline): KGHSH, LQKENI. This CDR3 has 18 amino acids. V was clipped by 6 bases and J by 0 bases; unmatched bases: 9. CDR3 nucleotides: TGTGCCAGCTCTCCCGGGCTAGCGGGGAACTCTGGGGCCAACGTCCTGACTTTC. Translation gives CASSPGLAGNSGANVLTF.

The chain employs TRBV10-3 and TRBJ2-5; D is ambiguous. Trimming stripped 10 bases from V and 3 bases from J, with 15 bases between. Germline values: CDR1 ENHRY, CDR2 SYGVKD. The CDR3 sequence is 13 residues long. The CDR3 loop is CATSLREEETQYF. DNA for the CDR3: TGTGCCACCTCGTTGAGAGAGGAAGAGACCCAGTACTTC.

V usage is TRBV15 and J usage is TRBJ2-7, with D tentatively TRBD1 or TRBD2 (6 bases each). CDR3 length equals 16 residues. With 3 bases removed from V and 1 base from J, the gap between germline ends came to 16 bases. CDR1 is LNHNV, CDR2 YYDKDF, per germline (reference sequence). This chain's CDR3 is CATSRDGGRLSYEQYV. The CDR3 DNA reads as TGTGCCACCAGCAGGGATGGGGGGCGTCTATCCTACGAGCAGTACGTC.

V is TRBV5-1 and J is TRBJ2-3; 8 nucleotides match TRBD2. This CDR3 spans 15 amino acids. V was clipped by 2 bases and J by 5 bases; unmatched bases: 7. Germline V gene lookup returns CDR1 SGHRS and CDR2 YFSETQ. CDR3 amino acids: CASSFSRGGQDTQYF. The CDR3 nucleotides are TGCGCCAGCAGCTTTAGCCGGGGGGGCCAAGATACGCAGTATTTT.

In this sample, this clone turned up once. The rearrangement joins TRBV28 to TRBJ1-2; possibly TRBD1 for D (5 bases). Trimming left V 4 bases short and J 2 bases short, with 20 bases between. Germline values: CDR1 MDHEN, CDR2 SYDVKM. The CDR3 is made up of 17 amino acids. CDR3 sequence reads: CASSSLGTGAMNYGYTF. CDR3 DNA: TGTGCCAGCAGTTCACTGGGGACTGGTGCTATGAACTATGGCTACACCTTC.

This sequence joins TRBV13 and TRBJ2-5; TRBD1 aligns across 7 bases. The junction had 3 bases not matched to a gene; V was cut back by 4 bases and J by 4 bases. CDR1 is PRHDT and CDR2 is FYEKMQ in the germline V gene (reference sequence). This CDR3 contains 13 residues. CDR3 coding DNA: TGTGCCAGCAGCTACAGGGGTCGAGAGACCCAGTACTTC. Translation gives CASSYRGRETQYF. The variable domain in full, with the rest retrieved from reference TRBV13 and TRBJ2-5, is AAGVIQSPRHLIKEKRETATLKCYPIPRHDTVYWYQQGPGQDPQFLISFYEKMQSDKGSIPDRFSAQQFSDYHSELNMSSLELGDSALYFCASSYRGRETQYFGPGTRLLVL.

The chain carries TRBV7-9 and TRBJ2-7; D remains unclear. Germline V CDR1 and CDR2: SEHNR, FQNEAQ (reference sequence). V lost 1 base and J lost 7, with 11 bases in between. This CDR3 contains 13 residues. As DNA, the CDR3 is TGTGCCAGCAGCTTAGTGACCCGGACGGAGCAGTACTTC. Amino acid sequence: CASSLVTRTEQYF.

This chain connects TRBV19 to TRBJ1-3, with no clear D. CDR3 length: 15 amino acids. Germline values: CDR1 LNHDA, CDR2 SQIVND (reference sequence). V shed 3 bases and J shed 0 bases, with 9 bases lying between them. As DNA, the CDR3 is TGTGCCAGTAGTATCCACACCAACTCTGGAAACACCATATATTTT. Its translation: CASSIHTNSGNTIYF. Full variable domain (rest looked up from reference TRBV19 and TRBJ1-3): DGGITQSPKYLFRKEGQNVTLSCEQNLNHDAMYWYRQDPGQGLRLIYYSQIVNDFQKGDIAEGYSVSREKKESFPLTVTSAQKNPTAFYLCASSIHTNSGNTIYFGEGSWLTVV.

This chain connects TRBV3-1 (or the pseudogene TRBV3-2) to TRBJ2-1; D call uncertain. V shed 0 bases and J shed 10 bases, with 7 bases lying between them. This CDR3 region has 12 residues. Germline V CDR1 and CDR2: LGHDT, YNNKEL (reference sequence). For the CDR3, the DNA is TGTGCCAGCAGCCAAGATAAGAGAGAGCAGTTCTTC. Translation gives CASSQDKREQFF.

The V gene is TRBV29-1, the J gene TRBJ1-3; 7 bases are a match to TRBD1. Looked up from germline, CDR1 is SQVTM and CDR2 is ANQGSEA. The CDR3 runs 13 residues. With V trimmed by 6 bases and J by 4 bases, 6 bases remained unmatched. The CDR3 coding sequence is TGCAGCGTCCCCGGGACAGAAGGAAACACCATATATTTT. As protein: CSVPGTEGNTIYF. The complete variable domain, with remaining parts taken from reference TRBV29-1 and TRBJ1-3, reads SAVISQKPSRDICQRGTSLTIQCQVDSQVTMMFWYRQQPGQSLTLIATANQGSEATYESGFVIDKFPISRPNLTFSTLTVSNMSPEDSSIYLCSVPGTEGNTIYFGEGSWLTVV.

V is TRBV7-9 and J is TRBJ1-1, with a weak D call TRBD1 (5 bases). CDR3 length equals 14 residues. Germline V gives CDR1 SEHNR, CDR2 FQNEAQ (reference sequence). V lost 2 bases and J 1 base, leaving 8 bases between the germline ends. The CDR3: CASSLTGPNTEAFF. The CDR3 DNA reads as TGTGCCAGCAGCTTAACGGGGCCGAACACTGAAGCTTTCTTT.

CDR3 DNA: TGTGCCAGCAGCCGAACAGGGGGAGGAGAGACCCAGTACTTC. Translating gives CASSRTGGGETQYF. V and J are TRBV3-1 (or the pseudogene TRBV3-2) and TRBJ2-5; TRBD1 agrees at 8 bases. J lost 4 bases, V lost 4 bases, and 5 bases had no gene match. The CDR3 covers 14 residues. CDR1 is LGHDT, CDR2 YNNKEL, per germline (reference sequence).

The chain recombines TRBV24-1 with TRBJ1-2, with a possible D match to TRBD1 (5 bases). The CDR3 covers 14 residues. CDR1 is KGHDR, CDR2 SFDVKD, per germline. V was pared by 1 base and J by 7 bases, with 12 bases between. Written as DNA, the CDR3 is TGTGCCACCAGTGATTTTCGAGGGACTAGTGGCTACACCTTC. As protein: CATSDFRGTSGYTF.

The CDR3 DNA reads TGCGCCAGCAGCTTGGGAGGAGGGGGGAACAATGGCTACACCTTC. Translation: CASSLGGGGNNGYTF. The chain is built from TRBV5-1 and TRBJ1-2, with a weak D call TRBD1 (6 bases). Trimming stripped 0 bases from V and 6 bases from J, with 15 bases between. Per the germline V gene, CDR1 is SGHRS and CDR2 is YFSETQ. The CDR3 totals 15 residues.

V gene TRBV9 combines with J gene TRBJ2-4; D might be TRBD2 (5 bases). CDR3 size: 14 residues. Trimming took 3 bases from V and 7 from J, leaving 14 bases between them. Germline V gene lookup returns CDR1 SGDLS and CDR2 YYNGEE. The CDR3 loop is CASSAIGDSNIQYF. The CDR3 nucleotides read TGTGCCAGCAGCGCCATCGGGGATTCGAACATTCAGTACTTC.

This chain links TRBV4-1 with TRBJ1-6; D possibly corresponds to TRBD1 (5 bases). V was cut by 3 bases and J by 5 bases, with 17 bases left in between. Germline V gene data show CDR1 as MGHRA and CDR2 as YSYEKL. There are 17 residues in the CDR3. CDR3 nucleotides: TGCGCCAGCAGCCAGCCCGGGGCCGGAGGGGATAATTCACCCCTCCACTTT. Amino acids: CASSQPGAGGDNSPLHF.

This chain joins TRBV30 and TRBJ2-5; D is ambiguous. The CDR3 spans 13 residues. Germline V gene data show CDR1 as GTSNPN and CDR2 as SVGIG (reference sequence). V lost 3 bases, J lost 5 bases, and 13 bases lay in between. The CDR3 DNA is TGTGCCTGGAGCGTAGAGGTATGGGAGACCCAGTACTTC. The encoded protein is CAWSVEVWETQYF.

V usage is TRBV2 and J usage is TRBJ2-3; TRBD2 matches at 8 bases. Germline CDR1 SNHLY, CDR2 FYNNEI. The CDR3 runs to 13 residues. Unmatched junction bases numbered 4, after V lost 8 bases and J lost 3 bases. CDR3 in amino acids: CASRLALTDTQYF. Here the CDR3 DNA reads TGTGCCAGCCGACTAGCGCTTACAGATACGCAGTATTTT.

The rearrangement joins TRBV4-3 to TRBJ1-5; D possibly corresponds to TRBD1 (5 bases). The ends were cut back, 0 bases at V and 10 bases at J, with 16 bases in the middle. The CDR3 consists of 15 residues. The V gene's germline CDR1 is LGHNA and CDR2 YSLEER. The CDR3 loop is CASSQDGQGRSPQHF. The CDR3, as DNA: TGCGCCAGCAGCCAAGACGGCCAGGGTAGATCTCCCCAGCATTTT.

The CDR3 sequence is CASSFAREFTGELFF. The CDR3, as DNA: TGTGCCAGCAGCTTTGCCAGGGAGTTCACCGGGGAGCTGTTTTTT. The rearrangement joins TRBV7-6 to TRBJ2-2, with D possibly being TRBD1 or TRBD2 (5 bases each). Germline CDR1 SGHVS, CDR2 FNYEAQ. The length of the CDR3 is 15 residues. V lost 3 bases and J lost 4, with 12 bases in between.

This clone appeared a single time. The chain recombines TRBV27 with TRBJ1-5, with 8 nucleotides matching TRBD1. J lost 4 bases, V lost 4 bases, and 3 bases had no gene match. Germline CDR1 MNHEY, CDR2 SMNVEV (reference sequence). This CDR3 is built from 14 residues. CDR3 sequence reads: CASSSRTGNQPQHF. DNA of the CDR3: TGTGCCAGCAGTTCCAGGACAGGGAATCAGCCCCAGCATTTT.

The chain recombines TRBV30 with TRBJ1-2; D unclear. The CDR3 is 11 residues long. Between the trimmed V and J ends, which lost 3 bases and 4 bases, there was a span of 6 bases. CDR1 is GTSNPN and CDR2 is SVGIG in the germline V gene (reference sequence). For the CDR3, the DNA is TGTGCCTGGAGCGCAGCCTATGGCTACACCTTC. Encoded protein: CAWSAAYGYTF.

The chain joins TRBV5-6 to TRBJ1-5; 7 nucleotides align to TRBD1. The V gene's germline CDR1 is SGHDT and CDR2 YYEEEE. This CDR3 comprises 14 residues. With 4 bases clipped from V and 6 bases from J, the junction kept 7 bases outside the gene matches. The CDR3 DNA follows: TGTGCCAGCAGCGAAGGGGGCTTTGGTCAGCCCCAGCATTTT. The encoded protein is CASSEGGFGQPQHF.

About this clone itself: In the same sample, other DNA sequences code for this CDR3. The J gene is TRBJ1-1, the V gene TRBV5-1; possible D gene TRBD1, 6 bases. V was pared by 3 bases and J by 1 base, with 10 bases between. The CDR3 has 14 amino acids. Germline lookup yields CDR1 SGHRS and CDR2 YFSETQ. The CDR3 sequence: CASSSQGGNTEAFF. For the CDR3, the DNA is TGCGCCAGCAGCTCACAGGGAGGGAACACTGAAGCTTTCTTT.

The gene calls are TRBV28 and TRBJ2-6; 7 bases agree with TRBD1. This CDR3 is built from 15 residues. Germline-derived CDR1 and CDR2 are MDHEN and SYDVKM. The V gene end was trimmed by 6 bases and the J gene end by 0 bases; junction bases not matched to a gene: 2. The CDR3: CASRGTASGANVLTF. The CDR3, as DNA: TGTGCCAGCAGAGGGACAGCCTCTGGGGCCAACGTCCTGACTTTC. Variable domain in full (rest from reference TRBV28 and TRBJ2-6): DVKVTQSSRYLVKRTGEKVFLECVQDMDHENMFWYRQDPGLGLRLIYFSYDVKMKEKGDIPEGYSVSREKKERFSLILESASTNQTSMYLCASRGTASGANVLTFGAGSRLTVL.

The chain carries TRBV28 and TRBJ2-7; a weak D match, TRBD2 (5 bases). The CDR3 totals 14 residues. The germline V gene has CDR1 MDHEN and CDR2 SYDVKM. V shed 1 base and J shed 4 bases, with 11 bases lying between them. CDR3 amino acids: CASSLYVSGYEQYF. CDR3 DNA: TGTGCCAGCAGTTTATACGTCTCGGGGTACGAGCAGTACTTC.